The present entry profiles one TCR beta chain with its context. Its antigen remains unknown. These data are taken from a study of somatic mutations in cytotoxic T cells in rheumatoid arthritis. Notes on the study in general: Among rheumatoid arthritis patients, TRBV07 appeared slightly underrepresented, and this finding was left without any adjustment for multiple comparisons.

The length of the CDR3 is 18 residues. Trimming removed 1 base at V and 3 bases at J, with 16 bases between. From germline, CDR1 is SEHNR and CDR2 FQNEAQ (reference sequence). Repertoires were generated with immunoSEQ multiplex PCR, while TCRdb's copy carries only in-frame clones and drops some. The data show some 14,000 clones, about nine tenths seen once. The V gene is TRBV7-9, the J gene TRBJ1-6; possible D gene TRBD1, 5 bases. What was sequenced was CD4+ T cells sorted from blood. The TCR originated in a man between 65 and 85 years old with rheumatoid arthritis. The CDR3 loop is CASSLELQGWVYNSPLHF. CDR3 DNA: TGTGCCAGCAGCTTAGAGCTTCAGGGCTGGGTCTATAATTCACCCCTCCACTTT.